Below, 2 T cell receptor beta chains from the same sample are listed, as sequenced in a study of vaccination and CD4 T cells after COVID-19. Their specific antigens are unknown. Sequencing of the DNA from cultured CD4+ T cells was carried out with the Oncomine TCR Beta short-read assay. TCRdb reprocessed the PCR reads via MiXCR and lists one record per CDR3 protein. The sample lists about 20,000 distinct CDR3 sequences, roughly 51% occurring once. The treatment denotes: approximately 10-day PBMC culture with coronavirus spike peptide pools or control peptides (ViraFEST assay). Sequenced input: CD4+ T cells from blood, cultured in vitro. These TCRs come from a human donor who had recovered from COVID-19.

The chain has TRBV27 and TRBJ1-5; D might be TRBD1 (5 bases). Germline CDR1 MNHEY, CDR2 SMNVEV (reference sequence). This CDR3 spans 14 amino acids. Trimming took off 6 bases at V and 3 bases at J, with 12 bases between the two ends. DNA of the CDR3: TGTGCCAGCAGGCAGACGGGGCCCAATCAGCCCCAGCATTTT. Translated, it gives CASRQTGPNQPQHF.

The CDR3 sequence: CASLTGTGGYEQYF. The CDR3 nucleotides are TGTGCCAGCTTGACCGGGACAGGGGGCTACGAGCAGTACTTC. This sequence joins TRBV2 and TRBJ2-7, with 11 bases fitting TRBD1. This CDR3 region has 14 residues. V dropped 8 bases and J dropped 3; count of bases not matched to a gene: 6. Germline V gene lookup returns CDR1 SNHLY and CDR2 FYNNEI. The full variable domain, with the rest looked up from reference TRBV2 and TRBJ2-7, is EPEVTQTPSHQVTQMGQEVILRCVPISNHLYFYWYRQILGQKVEFLVSFYNNEISEKSEIFDDQFSVERPDGSNFTLKIRSTKLEDSAMYFCASLTGTGGYEQYFGPGTRLTVT.